This T cell receptor beta chain was observed in a study of T-cell reconstitution after alpha-beta-depleted transplantation in children. For TCRbeta, the library was prepared with unique molecular identifiers. A single record per CDR3 protein comes from TCRdb applying MiXCR to the PCR reads. The sample carries some 200,000 distinct CDR3 sequences, around 9.7% recorded once. This clonotype has ten or more counts. The sequence was collected from a human donor who donated a stem cell graft to a child with SCID. The specimen comprised PBMCs from the stem cell graft donor, sampled from the stem cell graft.

The CDR3 DNA is TGTGCCAGCAGCTTAGCGCCTTTAGGGGATGAGCAGTTCTTC. Translated: CASSLAPLGDEQFF. This rearrangement joins TRBV7-2 to TRBJ2-1; possibly TRBD1 for D (5 bases). Trimming stripped 0 bases from V and 8 bases from J, with 11 bases between. Germline lookup yields CDR1 SGHTA and CDR2 FQGNSA. The CDR3 consists of 14 residues.